Listed below are T cell receptor beta chains from one sample, sequenced in a study of T-cell memory formation after mild COVID-19. TCRdb re-called the 5' RACE reads with MiXCR, one entry per CDR3 protein. This table has hundreds of thousands of distinct CDR3 sequences, around 21% appearing once. Input material: PBMCs or a T cell subset sorted from them (not recorded which). Receptor source: an adult woman who had mild COVID-19 (a few samples of this study predate the infection). Cell type and time point are not known. Both conserved end residues are part of each CDR3. Each record gives: J gene, V gene, D gene, CDR3 protein. The D gene is left open where the match is weak.

TRBJ1-1 TRBV15 NA CATSSSSRAFF
TRBJ2-3 TRBV5-4 NA CASSLGMSAGGTDTQYF
TRBJ2-2 TRBV5-1 NA CASSLIPGNTGELFF
TRBJ2-5 TRBV12-3/TRBV12-4 TRBD1 CASSAGQGGETQYF
TRBJ2-1 TRBV10-3 TRBD2 CAIRPGGVPNNEQFF
TRBJ2-7 TRBV7-9 NA CASSLDRDRYEQYF
TRBJ2-1 TRBV14 TRBD1 CASSLRQGTSYNEQFF
TRBJ1-1 TRBV28 NA CASSLALTLLGTEAFF
TRBJ2-3 TRBV24-1 NA CATSEPPTDTQYF
TRBJ2-1 TRBV29-1 NA CSVEGLVSQFYNEQFF
TRBJ1-1 TRBV25-1 NA CASSDGGGNTEAFF
TRBJ2-3 TRBV3-1 NA CASRLRGAPTDTQYF
TRBJ2-6 TRBV20-1 NA CSARRTKTVSGANVLTF
TRBJ1-4 TRBV12-3/TRBV12-4 NA CASSLVRGPINEKLFF
TRBJ2-1 TRBV5-1 TRBD2 CASSLGLSGGVNNEQFF
TRBJ1-5 TRBV5-1 TRBD1 CASSSRPGQGYQPQHF
TRBJ2-3 TRBV5-6 NA CASTLPSTDTQYF
TRBJ2-7 TRBV27 NA CASSPTPLPYEQYF